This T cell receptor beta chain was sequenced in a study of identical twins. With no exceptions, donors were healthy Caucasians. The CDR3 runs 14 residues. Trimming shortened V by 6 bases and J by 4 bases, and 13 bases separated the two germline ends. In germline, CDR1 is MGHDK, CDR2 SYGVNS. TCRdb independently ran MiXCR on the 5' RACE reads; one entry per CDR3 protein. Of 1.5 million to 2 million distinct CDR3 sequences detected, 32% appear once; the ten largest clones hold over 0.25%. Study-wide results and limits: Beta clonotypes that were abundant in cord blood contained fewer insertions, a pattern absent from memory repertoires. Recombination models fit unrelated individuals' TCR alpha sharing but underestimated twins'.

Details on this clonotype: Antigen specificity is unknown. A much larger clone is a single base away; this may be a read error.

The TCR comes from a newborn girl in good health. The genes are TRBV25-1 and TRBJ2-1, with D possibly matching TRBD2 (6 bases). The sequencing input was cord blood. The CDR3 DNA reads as TGTGCCAGCAGGTCCGGACTACCATACAATGAGCAGTTCTTC. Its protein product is CASRSGLPYNEQFF.